The next 8 T cell receptor beta chains were all read from a single sample in a study of graft-versus-host responses after intestinal transplantation. Data came from immunoSEQ multiplex PCR; TCRdb stores just in-frame clones and leaves some out. In the table there are about 24,000 clones, 75% to 90% of which are singletons. The source material was PBMCs, sampled roughly 68 weeks after intestinal transplant. These receptors were collected from a human patient who received an intestinal transplant, so some T cells may come from the graft donor.

The CDR3 nucleotides read TGTGCCAGCAGGATAAAAAACAGGGGTGGTGAGCAGTTCTTC. Protein: CASRIKNRGGEQFF. The V and J genes are TRBV6-5 and TRBJ2-1; the match to TRBD1 covers 7 bases. Germline values: CDR1 MNHEY, CDR2 SVGAGI. Trimming took 6 bases from V and 9 from J; bases not matched to a gene: 11. The CDR3 sequence is 14 residues long.

This clone was recorded a few times. This sequence joins TRBV19 and TRBJ2-2; 12 bases line up with TRBD2. Germline CDR1 LNHDA, CDR2 SQIVND (reference sequence). There are 17 residues in the CDR3. J was trimmed by 4 bases and V by 9 bases; bases with no gene match: 12. The DNA of the CDR3 is TGTGCCAGCCGCCCACTAGCGGGGGGCTGGACCACCGGGGAGCTGTTTTTT. This codes for CASRPLAGGWTTGELFF.

CDR3 protein: CASSTGQIPNQPQHF. For the CDR3, the DNA is TGTGCCAGTAGTACCGGACAGATCCCCAATCAGCCCCAGCATTTT. The chain links TRBV19 to TRBJ1-5; TRBD1 might be the D (6 bases). Germline V CDR1 and CDR2: LNHDA, SQIVND (reference sequence). This CDR3 region has 15 residues. Trimming stripped 4 bases from V and 3 bases from J, with 13 bases between.

V and J are TRBV10-1 and TRBJ1-2; 7 bases line up with TRBD1. V lost 3 bases, J lost 10 bases, and 8 bases stayed unmatched. Germline CDR1 and CDR2: WNHNN and SYGVQD (reference sequence). The CDR3 runs 13 residues. The CDR3 DNA is TGCGCCAGCAGTGATCGGACAGGCGGGGACTACACCTTC. This codes for CASSDRTGGDYTF.

The CDR3 is CASSPGGGYEQYF. The CDR3, as DNA: TGTGCCAGCAGTCCCGGGGGGGGTTACGAGCAGTACTTC. The chain has TRBV6-5 and TRBJ2-7, with TRBD2 identical over 8 bases. The V gene's germline CDR1 is MNHEY and CDR2 SVGAGI. The length of the CDR3 is 13 residues. The junction had 4 bases not matched to a gene; V was cut back by 5 bases and J by 4 bases.

The CDR3 is CASSMGLAGPYEQYF. The CDR3 DNA follows: TGTGCCAGTAGTATGGGACTAGCGGGACCCTACGAGCAGTACTTC. The chain is built from TRBV19 and TRBJ2-7; TRBD2 matches at 13 bases. After removal of 3 bases from V and 2 bases from J, the junction contained 1 base not matched to a gene. Germline V lookup: CDR1 LNHDA, CDR2 SQIVND (reference sequence). CDR3 length equals 15 residues.

The chain has TRBV6-5 and TRBJ2-5, with TRBD2 matching 9 bases. CDR1 MNHEY and CDR2 SVGAGI come from the germline V gene. V was pared by 5 bases and J by 4 bases, with 2 bases of the junction left unmatched. The CDR3 spans 13 residues. CDR3 residues: CASSVAGAETQYF. The CDR3, as DNA: TGTGCCAGCAGTGTAGCGGGAGCAGAGACCCAGTACTTC.

J is TRBJ2-5 and V is TRBV5-6; no clear D gene. V was clipped by 4 bases and J by 5 bases, with 6 bases between them. The CDR3 is 11 amino acids. Germline V gene data show CDR1 as SGHDT and CDR2 as YYEEEE. The CDR3 DNA reads TGTGCCAGCAGCGTCCGTGAGACCCAGTACTTC. Amino acids: CASSVRETQYF.